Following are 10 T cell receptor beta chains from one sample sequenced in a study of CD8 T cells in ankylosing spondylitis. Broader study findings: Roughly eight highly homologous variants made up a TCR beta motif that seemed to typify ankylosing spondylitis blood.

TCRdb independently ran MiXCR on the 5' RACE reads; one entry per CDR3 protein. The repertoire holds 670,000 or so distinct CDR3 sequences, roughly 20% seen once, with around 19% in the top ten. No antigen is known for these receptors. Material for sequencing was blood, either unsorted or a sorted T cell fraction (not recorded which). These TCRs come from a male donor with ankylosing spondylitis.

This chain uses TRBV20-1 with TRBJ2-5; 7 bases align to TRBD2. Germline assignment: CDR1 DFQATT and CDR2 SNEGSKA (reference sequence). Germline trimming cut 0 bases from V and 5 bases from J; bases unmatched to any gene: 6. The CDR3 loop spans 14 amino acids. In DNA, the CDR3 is TGCAGTGCTAGAGATCTGGTGGGAGGGGAGACCCAGTACTTC. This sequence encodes CSARDLVGGETQYF.

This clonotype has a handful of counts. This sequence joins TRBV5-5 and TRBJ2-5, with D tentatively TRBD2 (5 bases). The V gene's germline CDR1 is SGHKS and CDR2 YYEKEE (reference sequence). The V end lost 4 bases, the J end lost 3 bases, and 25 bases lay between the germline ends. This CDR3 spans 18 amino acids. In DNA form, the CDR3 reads TGTGCCAGCAGCGTAGGTGTGGGCTCCATAGCGCCCAAAGAGACCCAGTACTTC. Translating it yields CASSVGVGSIAPKETQYF.

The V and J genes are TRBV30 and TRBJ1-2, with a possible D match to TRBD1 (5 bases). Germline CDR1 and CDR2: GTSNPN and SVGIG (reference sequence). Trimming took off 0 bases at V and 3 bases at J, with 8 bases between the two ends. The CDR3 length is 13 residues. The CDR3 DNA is TGTGCCTGGAGTGTAAGGGGCGACTATGGCTACACCTTC. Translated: CAWSVRGDYGYTF.

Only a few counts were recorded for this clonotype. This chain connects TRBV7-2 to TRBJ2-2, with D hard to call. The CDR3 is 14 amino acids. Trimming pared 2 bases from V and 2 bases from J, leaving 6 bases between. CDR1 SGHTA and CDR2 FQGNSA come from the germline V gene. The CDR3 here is CASSLMPNTGELFF. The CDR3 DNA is TGTGCCAGCAGCTTAATGCCTAACACCGGGGAGCTGTTTTTT.

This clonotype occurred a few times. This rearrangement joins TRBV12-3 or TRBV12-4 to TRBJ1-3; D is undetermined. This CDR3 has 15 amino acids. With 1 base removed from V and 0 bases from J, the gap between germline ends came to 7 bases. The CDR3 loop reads CASSLGRSSGNTIYF. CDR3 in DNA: TGTGCCAGCAGTTTAGGGAGGAGCTCTGGAAACACCATATATTTT.

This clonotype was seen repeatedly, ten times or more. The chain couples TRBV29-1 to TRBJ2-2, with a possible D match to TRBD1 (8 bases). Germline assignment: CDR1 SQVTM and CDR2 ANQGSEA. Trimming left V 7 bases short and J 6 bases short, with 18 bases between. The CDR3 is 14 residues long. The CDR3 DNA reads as TGCAGCGCCCTCCGGACAGGGAGGGCCGGGGAGCTGTTTTTT. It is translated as CSALRTGRAGELFF.

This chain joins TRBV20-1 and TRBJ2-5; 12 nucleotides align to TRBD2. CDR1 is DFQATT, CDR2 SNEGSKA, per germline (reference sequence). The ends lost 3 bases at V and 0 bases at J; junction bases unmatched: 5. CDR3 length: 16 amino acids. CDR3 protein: CSARRLAGGYQETQYF. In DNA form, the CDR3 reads TGCAGTGCTAGGAGGCTAGCGGGAGGGTACCAAGAGACCCAGTACTTC.

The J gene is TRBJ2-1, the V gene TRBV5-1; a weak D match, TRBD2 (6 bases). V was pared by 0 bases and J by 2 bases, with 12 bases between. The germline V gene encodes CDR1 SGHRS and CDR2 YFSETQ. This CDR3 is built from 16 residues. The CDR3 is CASSLGSAGPYNEQFF. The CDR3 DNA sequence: TGCGCCAGCAGCTTGGGTTCGGCGGGACCCTACAATGAGCAGTTCTTC.

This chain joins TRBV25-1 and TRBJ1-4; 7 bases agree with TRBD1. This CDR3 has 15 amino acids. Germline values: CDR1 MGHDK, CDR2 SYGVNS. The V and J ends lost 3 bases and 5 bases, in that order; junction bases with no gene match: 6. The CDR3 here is CASSEGQIFNEKLFF. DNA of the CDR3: TGTGCCAGCAGTGAGGGACAGATCTTCAATGAAAAACTGTTTTTT.

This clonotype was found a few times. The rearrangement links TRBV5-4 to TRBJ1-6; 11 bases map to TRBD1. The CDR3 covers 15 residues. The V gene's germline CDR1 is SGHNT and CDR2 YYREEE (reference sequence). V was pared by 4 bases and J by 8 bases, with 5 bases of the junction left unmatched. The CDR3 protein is CASSAGTGGHSPLHF. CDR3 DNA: TGTGCCAGCAGCGCCGGGACAGGGGGGCATTCACCCCTCCACTTT.